The 5 T cell receptor beta chains below come from one sample, sequenced in a study of blood T cell repertoires in COVID-19. Method: immunoSEQ multiplex PCR; TCRdb's copy keeps in-frame clones and lacks some. The top ten hold roughly 4.7% of the sample, which has 130,000 to 150,000 clones, around 84% seen once. The sequencing input was peripheral blood. The source of these receptors is a woman in her forties or fifties with acute or convalescent COVID-19.

This clone came up a few times. The V and J genes are TRBV12-3 or TRBV12-4 and TRBJ1-2, with unresolved D. V lost 6 bases and J 8 bases, leaving 13 bases between the germline ends. The CDR3 length is 12 residues. DNA of the CDR3: TGTGCCAGCAGAGCAAGGGAGGCGGGCTACACCTTC. Protein: CASRAREAGYTF.

The rearrangement uses TRBV6-6 and TRBJ1-2, with a possible D match to TRBD1 (6 bases). The CDR3 is 13 residues long. Germline CDR1 and CDR2: MNHNY and SVGAGI (reference sequence). V gave up 8 bases and J gave up 8 bases, with 18 bases separating them. Written as DNA, the CDR3 is TGTGCCAGCCACCCGAACAGGGCCGGGGGCTACACCTTC. This encodes CASHPNRAGGYTF.

This rearrangement joins TRBV12-5 to TRBJ2-1; 15 bases agree with TRBD2. Germline trimming cut 4 bases from V and 2 bases from J; bases unmatched to any gene: 3. The CDR3 extends over 17 amino acids. The germline gives CDR1 LGHNT, CDR2 FRNRAP. CDR3 in amino acids: CASGYGTSGGPYNEQFF. The CDR3 bases are TGTGCTAGTGGTTACGGGACTAGCGGGGGGCCCTACAATGAGCAGTTCTTC.

The CDR3 region is CASSSTGTPGTEAFF. The CDR3 bases are TGCGCCAGCAGCTCGACAGGGACCCCGGGCACTGAAGCTTTCTTT. V and J are TRBV5-1 and TRBJ1-1; 7 bases match TRBD1. V dropped 3 bases and J dropped 4; count of bases not matched to a gene: 9. The CDR3 length is 15 residues. CDR1 is SGHRS and CDR2 is YFSETQ in the germline V gene.

J is TRBJ2-7 and V is TRBV28; D not resolved. Per germline, CDR1 MDHEN and CDR2 SYDVKM. There are 12 residues in the CDR3. Trimming took 6 bases from V and 4 from J, leaving 10 bases between them. DNA of the CDR3: TGTGCCAGCAGGCCCAAGAGTTACGAGCAGTACTTC. Amino acid sequence: CASRPKSYEQYF.